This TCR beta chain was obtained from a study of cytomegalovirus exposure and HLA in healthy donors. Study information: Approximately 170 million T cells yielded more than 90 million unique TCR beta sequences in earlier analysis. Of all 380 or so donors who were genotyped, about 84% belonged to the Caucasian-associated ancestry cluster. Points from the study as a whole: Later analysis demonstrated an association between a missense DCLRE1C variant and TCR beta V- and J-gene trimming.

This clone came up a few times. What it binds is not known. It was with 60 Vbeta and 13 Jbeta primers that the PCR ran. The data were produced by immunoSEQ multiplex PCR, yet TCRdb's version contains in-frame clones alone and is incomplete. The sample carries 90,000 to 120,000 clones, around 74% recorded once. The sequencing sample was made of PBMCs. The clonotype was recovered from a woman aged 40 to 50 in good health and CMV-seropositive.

CDR3 sequence: CASSQRLAGGPGETQYF. CDR3 DNA sequence: TGTGCCAGCAGCCAGAGACTAGCGGGGGGGCCTGGTGAGACCCAGTACTTC. J is TRBJ2-5 and V is TRBV4-2; 14 positions match TRBD2. The CDR3 totals 17 residues. V was clipped by 3 bases and J by 5 bases; unmatched bases: 8. CDR1 is LGHNA, CDR2 YNFKEQ, per germline.